A selection of T cell receptor beta chains follows, all from one sample in a study of T-cell reconstitution after alpha-beta-depleted transplantation in children. TCRdb reprocessed the PCR reads via MiXCR and lists one record per CDR3 protein. The table lists under 450,000 distinct CDR3 sequences, 13% of them singletons. The sequences come from PBMCs, collected from the stem cell graft. The receptors shown here come from a human donor who donated a stem cell graft to a child with Fanconi anemia. Each CDR3 is given with its conserved first and last residue. Each record gives: D gene, clone size, J gene, V gene, CDR3 DNA, CDR3 protein. D genes are given only for firm matches. A clone size is listed for some rows: how often the clone was seen (once, few, many), or a class if it is expanded.

D: -; size: medium-sized; J: TRBJ2-7; V: TRBV20-1; DNA: TGCAGTGCTAGGGGTAGGACAGACTACGAGCAGTACTTC; CDR3: CSARGRTDYEQYF
D: TRBD2; size: many; J: TRBJ2-7; V: TRBV20-1; DNA: TGCAGTGCTAGTGTACTAGCGGGCTACGAGCAGTACTTC; CDR3: CSASVLAGYEQYF
D: -; size: many; J: TRBJ2-2; V: TRBV12-3/TRBV12-4; DNA: TGTGCCAGCACCGGGGGCAGCCCGAACACCGGGGAGCTGTTTTTT; CDR3: CASTGGSPNTGELFF
D: -; size: many; J: TRBJ1-2; V: TRBV5-1; DNA: TGCGCCAGCAGCTTGCAAGGTCCTAACTATGGCTACACCTTC; CDR3: CASSLQGPNYGYTF
D: TRBD1; size: many; J: TRBJ1-6; V: TRBV5-4; DNA: TGTGCCAGCAGCATCGGACAGGGTAATTCACCCCTCCACTTT; CDR3: CASSIGQGNSPLHF
D: -; size: few; J: TRBJ1-4; V: TRBV15; DNA: TGTGCCACCAGCAGAGGTAACAGTGAGGATGAAAAACTGTTTTTT; CDR3: CATSRGNSEDEKLFF
D: -; size: -; J: TRBJ1-2; V: TRBV6-1; DNA: TGTGCCAGCAGTGGAGGCAGACTATTCTATGGCTACACCTTC; CDR3: CASSGGRLFYGYTF
D: TRBD1; size: -; J: TRBJ1-1; V: TRBV5-1; DNA: TGCGCCAGCGGCCGGACAGGGGGCAACACTGAAGCTTTCTTT; CDR3: CASGRTGGNTEAFF
D: -; size: -; J: TRBJ2-7; V: TRBV20-1; DNA: TGCAGTGCGCAATTCCCGGGGAGTTCCTACGAGCAGTACTTC; CDR3: CSAQFPGSSYEQYF
D: TRBD1; size: few; J: TRBJ1-5; V: TRBV15; DNA: TGTGCCACCAGCAGAGTGACAGGGAATCAGCCCCAGCATTTT; CDR3: CATSRVTGNQPQHF
D: -; size: many; J: TRBJ1-2; V: TRBV28; DNA: TGTGCCAGCAGTTTGGGTAGGATTCTTGGGTATGGCTACACCTTC; CDR3: CASSLGRILGYGYTF
D: TRBD1; size: -; J: TRBJ2-1; V: TRBV12-3/TRBV12-4; DNA: TGTGCCAGCAGACTTTCCGGGACAGCCCAGTTCTTC; CDR3: CASRLSGTAQFF
D: -; size: -; J: TRBJ1-1; V: TRBV9; DNA: TGTGCCAGCAGCGTAGGGGACCGATACACTGAAGCTTTCTTT; CDR3: CASSVGDRYTEAFF
D: -; size: many; J: TRBJ1-2; V: TRBV20-1; DNA: TGCAGTGCTAGGTCCCGTGGCTACACCTTC; CDR3: CSARSRGYTF
D: TRBD2; size: many; J: TRBJ2-1; V: TRBV28; DNA: TGTGCCAGCAGTTCTAGCGGCCGCTCCTACAATGAGCAGTTCTTC; CDR3: CASSSSGRSYNEQFF
D: -; size: few; J: TRBJ2-1; V: TRBV27; DNA: TGTGCCAGCAGTTTAGGAGCCAGATCTGAGCAGTTCTTC; CDR3: CASSLGARSEQFF
D: -; size: -; J: TRBJ1-4; V: TRBV18; DNA: TGTGCCAGCTCCCCGGGACGCAGGAATGAAAAACTGTTTTTT; CDR3: CASSPGRRNEKLFF
D: -; size: many; J: TRBJ1-2; V: TRBV5-1; DNA: TGCGCCAGCAGCTTTATGGACAGCTTGGATTACACCTTC; CDR3: CASSFMDSLDYTF
D: -; size: many; J: TRBJ2-1; V: TRBV6-5; DNA: TGTGCCAGCAGTCCCGACAGTTACAATGAGCAGTTCTTC; CDR3: CASSPDSYNEQFF
D: TRBD1; size: few; J: TRBJ2-1; V: TRBV7-3; DNA: TGTGCCAGCAGCTCAGGACAGGGGTCTGGGAATGAGCAGTTCTTC; CDR3: CASSSGQGSGNEQFF
D: -; size: few; J: TRBJ2-3; V: TRBV7-9; DNA: TGTGCCAGCAGCTCCCCCTCCGGAGGCACAGATACGCAGTATTTT; CDR3: CASSSPSGGTDTQYF
D: TRBD2; size: -; J: TRBJ2-5; V: TRBV7-9; DNA: TGTGCCAGCAGCCAACCGGGAGGGCGTCAAGAGACCCAGTACTTC; CDR3: CASSQPGGRQETQYF
D: -; size: many; J: TRBJ1-1; V: TRBV7-2; DNA: TGTGCCAGCAGCTTAATGCGGGGAGAGACTGAAGCTTTCTTT; CDR3: CASSLMRGETEAFF
D: -; size: many; J: TRBJ1-1; V: TRBV28; DNA: TGTGCCAGCAGTTTTGGGGCCACTGAAGCTTTCTTT; CDR3: CASSFGATEAFF
D: -; size: -; J: TRBJ1-2; V: TRBV7-2; DNA: TGTGCCAGCAGCTTTGCTGGCTTACTCTATGGCTACACCTTC; CDR3: CASSFAGLLYGYTF
D: -; size: many; J: TRBJ2-7; V: TRBV12-3/TRBV12-4; DNA: TGTGCCAGCAGTTTAAAGGGTTTGACCGAGCAGTACTTC; CDR3: CASSLKGLTEQYF
D: TRBD1; size: few; J: TRBJ2-6; V: TRBV9; DNA: TGTGCCAGCAGGCCCGACAGGGTAACGTCTGGGGCCAACGTCCTGACTTTC; CDR3: CASRPDRVTSGANVLTF
D: TRBD2; size: -; J: TRBJ2-7; V: TRBV25-1; DNA: TGTGCCAGCAGTGAAGGTCGGGGGGGCCCATCATCCTACGAGCAGTACTTC; CDR3: CASSEGRGGPSSYEQYF